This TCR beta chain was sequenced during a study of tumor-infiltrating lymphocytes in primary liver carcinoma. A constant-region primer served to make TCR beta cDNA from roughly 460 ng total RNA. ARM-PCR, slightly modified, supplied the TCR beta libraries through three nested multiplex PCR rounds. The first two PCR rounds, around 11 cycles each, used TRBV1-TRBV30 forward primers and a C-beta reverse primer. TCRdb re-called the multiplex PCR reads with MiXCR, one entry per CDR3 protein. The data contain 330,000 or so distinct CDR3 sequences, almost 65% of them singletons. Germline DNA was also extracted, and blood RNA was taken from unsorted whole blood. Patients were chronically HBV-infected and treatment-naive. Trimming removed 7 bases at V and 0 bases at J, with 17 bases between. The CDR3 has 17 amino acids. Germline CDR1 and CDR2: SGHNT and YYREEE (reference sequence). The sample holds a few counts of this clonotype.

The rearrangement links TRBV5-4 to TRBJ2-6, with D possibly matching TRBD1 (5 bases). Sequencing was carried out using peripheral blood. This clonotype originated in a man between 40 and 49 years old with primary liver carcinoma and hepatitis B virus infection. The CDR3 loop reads CASYTTALDSGANVLTF. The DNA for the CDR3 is TGTGCCAGCTATACGACAGCGCTAGACTCTGGGGCCAACGTCCTGACTTTC.